What follows are 7 T cell receptor beta chains derived from one specimen sequenced in a study of human T cells and chemical hapten exposure. Time point specified: pre-sensitization, week 0. The sample's treatment: therapeutic diphenylcyclopropenone sensitization with weekly scalp DPC. TCRdb passed the RACE reads through MiXCR, listing each CDR3 protein once. Here the sample spans approximately 400,000 distinct CDR3 sequences, roughly 5.3% being singletons. The specimen comprised whole blood, sampled in connection with sensitization to the hapten diphenylcyclopropenone (DPC). The receptors were sampled from a woman aged 50 to 60 with alopecia areata. Some clones in this sample may be carry-over from other donors' samples.

This clonotype occurred a few times. The chain has TRBV6-2 or TRBV6-3 and TRBJ2-1; weak D call: TRBD1 (6 bases). The germline CDR1 and CDR2 sequences are MNHEY and SVGEGT. Trimming stripped 8 bases from V and 3 bases from J, with 11 bases between. The CDR3 loop spans 13 amino acids. CDR3 residues: CASVKGGYNEQFF. CDR3 sequence (DNA): TGTGCCAGCGTTAAAGGGGGCTACAATGAGCAGTTCTTC.

There are many counts of this clonotype. The rearrangement joins TRBV20-1 to TRBJ2-3; D unresolved. CDR3 length: 13 amino acids. Trimming took 0 bases from V and 1 from J, leaving 5 bases between them. Germline V gene lookup returns CDR1 DFQATT and CDR2 SNEGSKA (reference sequence). The CDR3 is CSAREIGTDTQYF. In DNA, the CDR3 is TGCAGTGCTAGAGAAATAGGCACAGATACGCAGTATTTT.

The chain carries TRBV6-2 or TRBV6-3 and TRBJ1-1; D remains unclear. The CDR3 is 12 amino acids. Germline V lookup: CDR1 MNHEY, CDR2 SVGEGT. The ends were cut back, 10 bases at V and 0 bases at J, with 9 bases in the middle. The CDR3 spells CATDTVNTEAFF. In DNA, the CDR3 is TGTGCCACCGACACCGTGAACACTGAAGCTTTCTTT.

The chain is built from TRBV20-1 and TRBJ2-2; unclear D gene. CDR3 length: 13 residues. Trimming took off 3 bases at V and 0 bases at J, with 5 bases between the two ends. Germline V CDR1 and CDR2: DFQATT, SNEGSKA (reference sequence). The CDR3 is CSARPTNTGELFF. DNA of the CDR3: TGCAGTGCTAGGCCCACGAACACCGGGGAGCTGTTTTTT.

This clonotype was picked up a small number of times. CDR3 amino acids: CASSLGQGARGWYF. CDR3 coding DNA: TGTGCCAGCAGTTTAGGACAGGGGGCACGGGGATGGTATTTT. The J gene is TRBJ2-3, the V gene TRBV27; 11 bases map to TRBD1. CDR1 is MNHEY, CDR2 SMNVEV, per germline (reference sequence). The CDR3 has 14 residues. With V trimmed by 2 bases and J by 14 bases, 9 bases remained unmatched.

This clonotype was recorded many times. The chain couples TRBV27 to TRBJ2-3, with TRBD2 matching over 12 bases. The CDR3 has 16 amino acids. V trimming: 4 bases; J trimming: 7 bases; junction bases outside the gene matches: 9. The germline gives CDR1 MNHEY, CDR2 SMNVEV (reference sequence). The CDR3 reads CASSSLAGGTVHTQYF. The CDR3 DNA reads TGTGCCAGCAGTTCACTAGCGGGGGGTACTGTCCATACGCAGTATTTT.

The V call is TRBV11-1, the J call TRBJ1-1; D call uncertain. In germline, CDR1 is SGHAT, CDR2 FQDESV (reference sequence). V was trimmed by 5 bases and J by 7 bases, leaving 11 bases between them. The CDR3 is made up of 12 amino acids. CDR3 loop: CASSRTLYEAFF. In DNA, the CDR3 is TGTGCCAGCAGCCGGACCCTGTATGAAGCTTTCTTT.